One sample yielded the 2 T cell receptor beta chains listed below, sequenced in a study of technical replicates of blood from a handful of donors. Using immunoSEQ multiplex PCR, the repertoire was profiled, and TCRdb retains in-frame clones only, with some absent. The sample carries roughly 100,000 clones, 95% to 97% recorded once. The sample was T cells isolated from PBMCs. Source of these receptors: a human donor in good health.

This chain uses TRBV4-2 with TRBJ2-4, with a possible D match to TRBD2 (6 bases). Trimming pared 0 bases from V and 6 bases from J, leaving 15 bases between. Germline V gene lookup returns CDR1 LGHNA and CDR2 YNFKEQ. This CDR3 has 16 amino acids. CDR3 nucleotides: TGTGCCAGCAGCCAAGATTTGGGCGGGAAGATAAACATTCAGTACTTC. Amino acids: CASSQDLGGKINIQYF.

The rearrangement uses TRBV4-1 and TRBJ1-1; D call uncertain. Germline V gene lookup returns CDR1 MGHRA and CDR2 YSYEKL. The CDR3 is made up of 12 amino acids. Trimming removed 1 base at V and 5 bases at J, with 5 bases between. This chain's CDR3 is CASSQAGTEAFF. The DNA of the CDR3 is TGCGCCAGCAGCCAAGCGGGGACTGAAGCTTTCTTT.